This entry lists 13 T cell receptor beta chains sequenced from one sample in a study of control samples from healthy donors and cancer patients. This table comes from immunoSEQ multiplex PCR, and its TCRdb copy is limited to in-frame clones, with some not included. Altogether around 130,000 clones are present, 89% being singletons, with the ten largest covering under 9%. The sample consisted of PBMCs. The receptor source for this set is a man aged 45-65 years with head and neck cancer.

The rearrangement joins TRBV7-6 to TRBJ1-2; 8 nucleotides match TRBD1. CDR3 length: 16 amino acids. The ends lost 5 bases at V and 2 bases at J; junction bases unmatched: 10. The germline V gene encodes CDR1 SGHVS and CDR2 FNYEAQ. The CDR3 DNA follows: TGTGCCAGCAGCCCCGGGGGACAGGCTACCAACTATGGCTACACCTTC. The encoded protein is CASSPGGQATNYGYTF. Complete variable domain (other parts from reference TRBV7-6 and TRBJ1-2): GAGVSQSPRYKVTKRGQDVALRCDPISGHVSLYWYRQALGQGPEFLTYFNYEAQQDKSGLPNDRFSAERPEGSISTLTIQRTEQRDSAMYRCASSPGGQATNYGYTFGSGTRLTVV.

This sequence joins TRBV18 and TRBJ1-1, with D possibly being TRBD1 (5 bases). Trimming shortened V by 2 bases and J by 4 bases, and 17 bases separated the two germline ends. Germline values: CDR1 KGHSH, CDR2 LQKENI. The CDR3 consists of 16 residues. The CDR3, as DNA: TGTGCCAGCTCACCAGCTCAAGGTCGGGGCGGCACTGAAGCTTTCTTT. Amino acids: CASSPAQGRGGTEAFF. The full variable domain, in which reference TRBV18 and TRBJ1-1 provide the parts outside the CDR3, is NAGVMQNPRHLVRRRGQEARLRCSPMKGHSHVYWYRQLPEEGLKFMVYLQKENIIDESGMPKERFSAEFPKEGPSILRIQQVVRGDSAAYFCASSPAQGRGGTEAFFGQGTRLTVV.

V usage is TRBV4-1 and J usage is TRBJ1-6; 12 bases match TRBD1. J lost 9 bases, V lost 2 bases, and 11 bases had no gene match. CDR3 length equals 18 residues. Germline lookup yields CDR1 MGHRA and CDR2 YSYEKL. The CDR3 nucleotides read TGCGCCAGCAGCCAAATTATCCGGGACAGGGGGCTGGGTTCACCCCTCCACTTT. Protein product: CASSQIIRDRGLGSPLHF.

The chain couples TRBV6-5 to TRBJ1-2; D not resolved. V was cut by 2 bases and J by 8 bases, with 15 bases left in between. Germline CDR1 and CDR2: MNHEY and SVGAGI. The CDR3 consists of 14 residues. CDR3 sequence: CASSYLRAGIGYTF. The DNA for the CDR3 is TGTGCCAGCAGTTACCTCCGGGCGGGGATCGGCTACACCTTC.

The gene calls are TRBV7-9 and TRBJ1-1; TRBD1 matches 7 bases. Germline loops: CDR1 SEHNR, CDR2 FQNEAQ (reference sequence). The V and J ends lost 6 bases and 1 base, in that order; junction bases with no gene match: 5. The CDR3 extends over 14 amino acids. CDR3 in DNA: TGTGCCAGCAGTCCCGACAGGGCGAACACTGAAGCTTTCTTT. Translating gives CASSPDRANTEAFF.

The chain is built from TRBV10-3 and TRBJ1-3; D remains unclear. V was pared by 0 bases and J by 0 bases, with 12 bases between. Germline CDR1 ENHRY, CDR2 SYGVKD. The CDR3 spans 17 residues. CDR3 loop: CAISESTQFLSGNTIYF. CDR3 bases: TGTGCCATCAGTGAGTCGACTCAATTCCTCTCTGGAAACACCATATATTTT.

This chain joins TRBV6-5 and TRBJ1-2; D is possibly TRBD1 (5 bases). Between the trimmed V and J ends, which lost 6 bases and 2 bases, there was a span of 10 bases. CDR3 length: 13 residues. Germline V gene data show CDR1 as MNHEY and CDR2 as SVGAGI. CDR3 region: CASRAPGNYGYTF. CDR3 nucleotide sequence: TGTGCCAGCAGAGCCCCAGGGAACTATGGCTACACCTTC.

The V call is TRBV7-2, the J call TRBJ1-1; D unresolved. CDR3 length: 13 amino acids. Per germline, CDR1 SGHTA and CDR2 FQGNSA. Trimming cost V 2 bases and J 5 bases, with 9 bases left between them. The CDR3 protein is CASSLPAGTEAFF. CDR3 bases: TGTGCCAGCAGCTTACCAGCGGGAACTGAAGCTTTCTTT.

The chain uses TRBV10-1 and TRBJ2-7; D is possibly TRBD1 (6 bases). Germline CDR1 WNHNN, CDR2 SYGVQD (reference sequence). CDR3 size: 14 residues. Trimming left V 3 bases short and J 6 bases short, with 15 bases between. CDR3 loop: CASSDSGQTPEQYF. CDR3 DNA: TGCGCCAGCAGTGACTCCGGACAGACCCCCGAGCAGTACTTC.

This chain connects TRBV14 to TRBJ1-4; tentatively, D is TRBD1 (5 bases). Germline CDR1 is SGHDN and CDR2 is FVKESK. This CDR3 comprises 15 residues. Trimming pared 4 bases from V and 8 bases from J, leaving 17 bases between. CDR3 sequence: CASSLGAINNEKLFF. In nucleotides, the CDR3 is TGTGCCAGCAGCCTCGGGGCCATCAACAACGAAAAACTGTTTTTT.

The rearrangement links TRBV7-3 to TRBJ2-3; the D gene is possibly TRBD2 (5 bases). V shed 10 bases and J shed 2 bases, with 16 bases lying between them. CDR3 length: 14 amino acids. The germline CDR1 and CDR2 sequences are SGHTA and FQGTGA. Written as DNA, the CDR3 is TGTGCCACTCGATCCGGGGTCAACACAGATACGCAGTATTTT. Amino acids: CATRSGVNTDTQYF.

This clone was detected only a few times. This chain links TRBV4-2 with TRBJ2-3, with D perhaps matching TRBD1 or TRBD2 (5 bases each). This CDR3 is 15 amino acids long. The germline CDR1 and CDR2 sequences are LGHNA and YNFKEQ. Trimming took off 3 bases at V and 4 bases at J, with 14 bases between the two ends. CDR3 in DNA: TGTGCCAGCAGCCAGGCCTATCTGGGGGCAGATACGCAGTATTTT. It is translated as CASSQAYLGADTQYF.

This chain links TRBV15 with TRBJ1-6; D is unresolved. Between the trimmed V and J ends, which lost 0 bases and 11 bases, there was a span of 20 bases. Germline values: CDR1 LNHNV, CDR2 YYDKDF (reference sequence). The CDR3 totals 17 residues. The CDR3 DNA sequence: TGTGCCACCAGCAGAGACGTGCCTGGTGAGGGTTCTGCACCCCTCCACTTT. It is translated as CATSRDVPGEGSAPLHF.